These 12 T cell receptor beta chains came from one sample sequenced in a study of T cell responses to AZD1222 COVID-19 vaccine. Only in-frame clones appear in the TCRdb table, and some are missing; sequencing was by immunoSEQ multiplex PCR. The top ten clones hold 35% to 45% of a sample with some 22,000 clones, about 80% of them seen once. Sequences were derived from peripheral blood, sampled on day 0 of AZD1222 vaccination. The receptor source for this set is an adult in good health.

The chain carries TRBV28 and TRBJ1-6; no definite D call. The CDR3 runs 15 residues. Germline V gene sequence: CDR1 MDHEN, CDR2 SYDVKM. V was shortened by 5 bases and J by 10 bases, with 18 bases between the two germline ends. CDR3 protein: CASSPFRSRESPLHF. The CDR3 nucleotides read TGTGCCAGCAGTCCGTTTCGATCCCGGGAGTCACCCCTCCACTTT.

Regarding this clone: The DNA is omitted, as the CDR3 cannot be located on it reliably, and the CDR3 follows TCRdb's listing. The gene calls are TRBV21-1 and TRBJ2-1; the table's D call of TRBD2 was not tested on the DNA. TRBV21-1 is a pseudogene. From its first to its last residue, the CDR3 has 15 amino acids. The CDR3: CASSKWASGSCEQFF.

The V and J genes are TRBV7-9 and TRBJ1-5, with D possibly matching TRBD1 (6 bases). V lost 2 bases and J lost 11, with 10 bases in between. Germline lookup yields CDR1 SEHNR and CDR2 FQNEAQ (reference sequence). The CDR3 length is 12 residues. The CDR3 DNA reads TGTGCCAGCAGCTTACGGGGGCGTACCCAGCATTTT. It translates to CASSLRGRTQHF.

CDR3 amino acids: CASSWSSHDNEQFF. The DNA for the CDR3 is TGTGCCAGCAGTTGGTCTAGCCACGACAATGAGCAGTTCTTC. This rearrangement joins TRBV27 to TRBJ2-1; possible D gene TRBD2, 5 bases. Germline values: CDR1 MNHEY, CDR2 SMNVEV (reference sequence). Trimming pared 4 bases from V and 5 bases from J, leaving 12 bases between. This CDR3 contains 14 residues.

This chain uses TRBV6-6 with TRBJ2-3; 9 positions agree with TRBD2. Germline V gene sequence: CDR1 MNHNY, CDR2 SVGAGI (reference sequence). Unmatched junction bases numbered 8, after V lost 11 bases and J lost 2 bases. The CDR3 totals 14 residues. CDR3 coding DNA: TGTGCCGCCCGCAGCGGGGGGTCCACAGATACGCAGTATTTT. Protein product: CAARSGGSTDTQYF.

The gene calls are TRBV28 and TRBJ2-7, with D tentatively TRBD1 or TRBD2 (5 bases each). Germline CDR1 reads MDHEN; CDR2 reads SYDVKM. The CDR3 has 15 amino acids. The V end was cut by 3 bases, the J end by 4 bases, with 16 bases between. The CDR3 reads CASSLGSRGAYEQYF. CDR3 nucleotide sequence: TGTGCCAGCAGTTTGGGATCGAGGGGCGCTTACGAGCAGTACTTC.

The sample holds a few counts of this clone. The CDR3 DNA reads as TGCAGCGGACGGGGACAGGGCCACGAGCAGTACTTC. Translation: CSGRGQGHEQYF. The rearrangement uses TRBV29-1 and TRBJ2-7; 9 bases are a match to TRBD1. The V segment lost 7 bases and the J segment 5 bases; nucleotides outside the gene matches: 6. The length of the CDR3 is 12 residues. Germline V gives CDR1 SQVTM, CDR2 ANQGSEA.

This sequence joins TRBV11-2 and TRBJ2-7, with D perhaps TRBD1 or TRBD2 (5 bases each). The CDR3 has 14 amino acids. V lost 1 base, J lost 0 bases, and 7 bases lay in between. Germline V lookup: CDR1 SGHAT, CDR2 FQNNGV. CDR3 region: CASSLAGLSYEQYF. The DNA of the CDR3 is TGTGCCAGCAGCTTAGCGGGGCTCTCCTACGAGCAGTACTTC.

CDR3 sequence: CASSFGLGVNTGELFF. For the CDR3, the DNA is TGTGCCAGCAGCTTCGGTTTAGGGGTGAACACCGGGGAGCTGTTTTTT. This sequence joins TRBV7-9 and TRBJ2-2; TRBD1 is a possible D gene (5 bases). CDR3 length equals 16 residues. Germline-derived CDR1 and CDR2 are SEHNR and FQNEAQ (reference sequence). Trimming cost V 3 bases and J 1 base, with 12 bases left between them.

This clone has just one count. The chain uses TRBV5-6 and TRBJ2-7; TRBD1 matches 8 bases. Losses at the gene ends were 4 bases for V and 7 bases for J; bases not matched to a gene: 7. The CDR3 has 13 residues. The germline V gene has CDR1 SGHDT and CDR2 YYEEEE. The CDR3 region is CASSQQGDGEQYF. The CDR3 DNA follows: TGTGCCAGCAGCCAACAGGGGGACGGAGAGCAGTACTTC.

The chain combines TRBV19 with TRBJ2-3; the D gene is possibly TRBD1 (6 bases). CDR3 length: 15 amino acids. CDR1 is LNHDA, CDR2 SQIVND, per germline (reference sequence). V lost 4 bases and J lost 0, with 11 bases in between. The CDR3 DNA sequence: TGTGCCAGTAGTACAGGGGCCCTTAGCACAGATACGCAGTATTTT. Translating it yields CASSTGALSTDTQYF.

The chain recombines TRBV28 with TRBJ2-7; D not resolved. This CDR3 region has 13 residues. CDR1 and CDR2 from the germline V gene are MDHEN and SYDVKM. V was clipped by 6 bases and J by 0 bases, with 9 bases between them. In nucleotides, the CDR3 is TGTGCCAGCAGCGATGACGACTCCTACGAGCAGTACTTC. This sequence encodes CASSDDDSYEQYF. The full variable domain, completed using reference TRBV28 and TRBJ2-7, is DVKVTQSSRYLVKRTGEKVFLECVQDMDHENMFWYRQDPGLGLRLIYFSYDVKMKEKGDIPEGYSVSREKKERFSLILESASTNQTSMYLCASSDDDSYEQYFGPGTRLTVT.